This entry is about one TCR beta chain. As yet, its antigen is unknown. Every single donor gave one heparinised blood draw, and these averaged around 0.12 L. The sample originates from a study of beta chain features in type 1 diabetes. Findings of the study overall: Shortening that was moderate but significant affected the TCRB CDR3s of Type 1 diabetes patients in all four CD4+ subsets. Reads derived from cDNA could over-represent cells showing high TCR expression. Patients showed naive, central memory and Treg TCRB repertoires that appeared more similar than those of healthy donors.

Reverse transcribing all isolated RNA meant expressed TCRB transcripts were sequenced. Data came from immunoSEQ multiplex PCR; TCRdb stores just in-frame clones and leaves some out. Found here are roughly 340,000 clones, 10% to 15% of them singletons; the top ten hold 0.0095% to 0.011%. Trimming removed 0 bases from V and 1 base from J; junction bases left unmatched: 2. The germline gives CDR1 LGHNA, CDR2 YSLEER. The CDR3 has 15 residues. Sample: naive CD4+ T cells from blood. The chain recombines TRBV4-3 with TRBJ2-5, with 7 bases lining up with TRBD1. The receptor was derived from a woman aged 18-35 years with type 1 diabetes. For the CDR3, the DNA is TGCGCCAGCAGCCAAGACGGACAGGTCCAAGAGACCCAGTACTTC. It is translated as CASSQDGQVQETQYF.